The clone carrying this TCR beta chain was detected once. The source of the sample is a study of CD8 T cells in Susac syndrome. V was clipped by 1 base and J by 5 bases, with 5 bases between them. The CDR3 runs 11 residues. Germline assignment: CDR1 SQVTM and CDR2 ANQGSEA. With random hexamers, roughly 0.45 to 1 ug RNA was reverse transcribed. Amplification of TCR beta CDR3 spanned 54 Vbeta and 13 Jbeta via immunoSEQ multiplex PCR. TCRdb redid the calling of the immunoSEQ multiplex PCR reads with MiXCR, one entry per CDR3 protein. The sample contains over 120,000 distinct CDR3 sequences, 95% of which appear only once.

This clonotype originated in a human donor with Susac syndrome. The V gene is TRBV29-1, the J gene TRBJ2-5; TRBD2 might be the D (5 bases). Material for sequencing was CD4+ T cells from PBMCs. The CDR3 DNA is TGCAGCGTTGAAGGAGGGGAGACCCAGTACTTC. It codes for CSVEGGETQYF. The whole variable domain, filled in from reference TRBV29-1 and TRBJ2-5, reads SAVISQKPSRDICQRGTSLTIQCQVDSQVTMMFWYRQQPGQSLTLIATANQGSEATYESGFVIDKFPISRPNLTFSTLTVSNMSPEDSSIYLCSVEGGETQYFGPGTRLLVL.